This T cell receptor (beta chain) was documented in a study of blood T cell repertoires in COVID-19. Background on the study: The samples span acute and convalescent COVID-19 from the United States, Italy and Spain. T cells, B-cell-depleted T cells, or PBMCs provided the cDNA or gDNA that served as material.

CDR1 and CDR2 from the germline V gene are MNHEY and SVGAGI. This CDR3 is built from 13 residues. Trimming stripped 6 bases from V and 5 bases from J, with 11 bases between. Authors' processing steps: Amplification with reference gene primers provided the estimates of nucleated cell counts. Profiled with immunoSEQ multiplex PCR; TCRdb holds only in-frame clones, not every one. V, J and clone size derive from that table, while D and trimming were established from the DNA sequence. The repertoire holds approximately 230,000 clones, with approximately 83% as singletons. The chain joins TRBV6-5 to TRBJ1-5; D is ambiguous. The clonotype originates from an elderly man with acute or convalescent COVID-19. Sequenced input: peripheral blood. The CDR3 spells CASSLEGHQPQHF. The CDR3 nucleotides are TGTGCCAGCAGCCTGGAGGGCCATCAGCCCCAGCATTTT.